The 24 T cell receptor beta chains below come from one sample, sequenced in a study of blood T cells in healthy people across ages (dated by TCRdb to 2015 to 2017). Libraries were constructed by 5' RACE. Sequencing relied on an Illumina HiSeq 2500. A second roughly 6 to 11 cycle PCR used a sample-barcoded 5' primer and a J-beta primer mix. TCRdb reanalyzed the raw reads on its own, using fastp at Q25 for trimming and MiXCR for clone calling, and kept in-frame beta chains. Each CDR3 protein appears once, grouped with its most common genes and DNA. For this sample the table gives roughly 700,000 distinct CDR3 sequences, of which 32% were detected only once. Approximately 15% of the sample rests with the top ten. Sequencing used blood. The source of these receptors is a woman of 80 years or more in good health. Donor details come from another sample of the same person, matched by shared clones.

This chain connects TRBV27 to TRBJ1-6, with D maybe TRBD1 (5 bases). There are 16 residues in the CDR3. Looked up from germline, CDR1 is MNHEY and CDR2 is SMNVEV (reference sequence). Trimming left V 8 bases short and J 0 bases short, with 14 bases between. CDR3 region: CASRGTPSSYNSPLHF. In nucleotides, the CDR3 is TGTGCCAGCCGAGGGACTCCTAGCTCCTATAATTCACCCCTCCACTTT.

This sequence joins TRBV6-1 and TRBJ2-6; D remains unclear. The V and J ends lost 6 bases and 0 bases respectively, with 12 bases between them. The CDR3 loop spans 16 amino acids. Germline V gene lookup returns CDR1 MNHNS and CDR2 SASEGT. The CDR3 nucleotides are TGTGCCAGCAGAGTAGGACCGTACTCTGGGGCCAACGTCCTGACTTTC. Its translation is CASRVGPYSGANVLTF.

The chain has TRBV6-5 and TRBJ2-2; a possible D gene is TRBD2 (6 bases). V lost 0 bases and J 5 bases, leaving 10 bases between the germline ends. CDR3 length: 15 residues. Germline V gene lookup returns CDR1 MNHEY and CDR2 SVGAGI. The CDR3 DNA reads TGTGCCAGCAGTTACTCGCCGGAGGGAACCGGGGAGCTGTTTTTT. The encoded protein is CASSYSPEGTGELFF.

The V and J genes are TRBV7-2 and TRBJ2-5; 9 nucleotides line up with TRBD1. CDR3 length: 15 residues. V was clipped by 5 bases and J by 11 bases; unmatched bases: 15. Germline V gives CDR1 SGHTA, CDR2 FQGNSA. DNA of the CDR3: TGTGCCAGCAGCCTAGACAGGGGGACCTACAATGAGCAGTACTTC. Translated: CASSLDRGTYNEQYF. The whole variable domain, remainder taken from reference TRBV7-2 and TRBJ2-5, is GAGVSQSPSNKVTEKGKDVELRCDPISGHTALYWYRQSLGQGLEFLIYFQGNSAPDKSGLPSDRFSAERTGGSVSTLTIQRTQQEDSAVYLCASSLDRGTYNEQYFGPGTRLLVL.

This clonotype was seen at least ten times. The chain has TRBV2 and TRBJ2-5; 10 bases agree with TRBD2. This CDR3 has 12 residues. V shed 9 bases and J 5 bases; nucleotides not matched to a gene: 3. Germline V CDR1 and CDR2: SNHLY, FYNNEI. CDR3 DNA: TGTGCCAGACGAGCGGGAGGGGAGACCCAGTACTTC. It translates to CARRAGGETQYF.

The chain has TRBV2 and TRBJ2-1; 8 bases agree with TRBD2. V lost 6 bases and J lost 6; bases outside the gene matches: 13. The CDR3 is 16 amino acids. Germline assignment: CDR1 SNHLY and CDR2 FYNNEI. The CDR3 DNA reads TGTGCCAGCAGGGGTATCGGGACTAGGTCTGGCAATGAGCAGTTCTTC. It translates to CASRGIGTRSGNEQFF.

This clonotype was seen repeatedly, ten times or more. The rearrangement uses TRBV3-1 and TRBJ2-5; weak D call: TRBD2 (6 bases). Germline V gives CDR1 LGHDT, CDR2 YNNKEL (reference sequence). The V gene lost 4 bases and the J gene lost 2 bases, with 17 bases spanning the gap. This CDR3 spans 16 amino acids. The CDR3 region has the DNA TGTGCCAGCAGCCCCCGGGGTAGCGGTGTTCAAGAGACCCAGTACTTC. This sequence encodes CASSPRGSGVQETQYF.

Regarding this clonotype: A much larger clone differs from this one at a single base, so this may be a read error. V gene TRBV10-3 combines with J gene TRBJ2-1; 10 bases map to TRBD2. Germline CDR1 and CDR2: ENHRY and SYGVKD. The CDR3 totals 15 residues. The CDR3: CAISLLAGSYNEQSF. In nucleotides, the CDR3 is TGTGCCATCAGTTTACTAGCGGGGAGTTACAATGAGCAGTCCTTC.

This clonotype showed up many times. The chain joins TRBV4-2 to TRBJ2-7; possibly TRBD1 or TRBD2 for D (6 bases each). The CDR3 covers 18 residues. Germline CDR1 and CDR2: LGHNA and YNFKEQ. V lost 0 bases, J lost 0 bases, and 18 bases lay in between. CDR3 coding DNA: TGTGCCAGCAGCCAAGATAATGGAGGGGGGCAAAACTCCTACGAGCAGTACTTC. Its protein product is CASSQDNGGGQNSYEQYF.

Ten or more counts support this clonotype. The CDR3 nucleotides read TGTGCCAGCAGTTTGTTTCTAAACCGCTATAATTCACCCCTCCACTTT. It codes for CASSLFLNRYNSPLHF. The V call is TRBV12-3 or TRBV12-4, the J call TRBJ1-6; D gene uncertain. V lost 3 bases, J lost 3 bases, and 12 bases lay in between. The CDR3 has 16 residues.

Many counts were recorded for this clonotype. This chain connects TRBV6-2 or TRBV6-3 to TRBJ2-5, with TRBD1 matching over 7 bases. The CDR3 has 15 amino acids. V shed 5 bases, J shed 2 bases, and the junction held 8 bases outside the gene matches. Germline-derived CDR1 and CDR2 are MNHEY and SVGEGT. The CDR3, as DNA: TGTGCCAGCAGTGGGACAGCTAGGTTTCAAGAGACCCAGTACTTC. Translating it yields CASSGTARFQETQYF.

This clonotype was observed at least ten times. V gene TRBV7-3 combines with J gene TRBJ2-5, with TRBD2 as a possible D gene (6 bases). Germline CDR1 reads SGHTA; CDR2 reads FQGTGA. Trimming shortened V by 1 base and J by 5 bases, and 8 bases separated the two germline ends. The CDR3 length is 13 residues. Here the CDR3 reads CASSLSLAETQYF. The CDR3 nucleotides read TGTGCCAGCAGCTTAAGTCTAGCGGAGACCCAGTACTTC.

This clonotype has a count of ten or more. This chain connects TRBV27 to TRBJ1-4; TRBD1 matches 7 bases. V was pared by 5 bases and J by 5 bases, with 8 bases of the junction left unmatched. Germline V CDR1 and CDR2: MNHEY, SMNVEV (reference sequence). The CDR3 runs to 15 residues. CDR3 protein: CASSPRDSRNEKLFF. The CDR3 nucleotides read TGTGCCAGCAGTCCCCGGGACAGCAGAAATGAAAAACTGTTTTTT.

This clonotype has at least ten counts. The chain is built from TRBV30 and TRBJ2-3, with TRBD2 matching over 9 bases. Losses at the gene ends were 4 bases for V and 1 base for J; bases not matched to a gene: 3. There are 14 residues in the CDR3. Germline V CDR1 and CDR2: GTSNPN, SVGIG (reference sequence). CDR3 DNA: TGTGCCTGGAAGCGGGGGGCCCGCACAGATACGCAGTATTTT. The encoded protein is CAWKRGARTDTQYF.

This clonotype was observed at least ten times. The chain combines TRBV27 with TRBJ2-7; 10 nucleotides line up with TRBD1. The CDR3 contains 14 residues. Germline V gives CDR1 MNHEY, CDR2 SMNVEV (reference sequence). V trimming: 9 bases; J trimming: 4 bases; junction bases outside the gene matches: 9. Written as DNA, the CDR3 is TGTGCCAGTTCCCCGGGACAGGGGTGGTACGAGCAGTACTTC. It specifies CASSPGQGWYEQYF.

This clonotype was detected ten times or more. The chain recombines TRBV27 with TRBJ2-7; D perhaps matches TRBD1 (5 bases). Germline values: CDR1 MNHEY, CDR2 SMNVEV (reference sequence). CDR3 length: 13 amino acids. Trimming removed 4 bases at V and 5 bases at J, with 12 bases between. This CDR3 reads CASSSQGMHEQYF. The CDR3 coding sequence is TGTGCCAGCAGTTCTCAGGGTATGCACGAGCAGTACTTC.

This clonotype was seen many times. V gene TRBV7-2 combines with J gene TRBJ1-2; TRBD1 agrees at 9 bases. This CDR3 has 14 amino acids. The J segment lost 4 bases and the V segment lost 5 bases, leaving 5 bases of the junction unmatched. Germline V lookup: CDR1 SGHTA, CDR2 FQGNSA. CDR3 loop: CASSNRQGVYGYTF. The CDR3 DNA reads TGTGCCAGCAGCAATCGACAGGGGGTCTATGGCTACACCTTC.

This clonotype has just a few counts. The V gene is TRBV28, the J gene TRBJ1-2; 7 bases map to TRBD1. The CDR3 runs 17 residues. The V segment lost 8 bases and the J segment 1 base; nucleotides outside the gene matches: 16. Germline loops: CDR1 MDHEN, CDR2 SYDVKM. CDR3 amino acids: CASGQASALLVNYGYTF. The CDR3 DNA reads TGTGCCAGCGGACAGGCGTCCGCTCTGTTAGTTAACTATGGCTACACCTTC.

For the CDR3, the DNA is TGCGCCAGCAGCATCGGGACACAGATCTATGAGCAGTTCTTC. It specifies CASSIGTQIYEQFF. The V call is TRBV4-1, the J call TRBJ2-1; TRBD1 is a possible D gene (6 bases). Germline V gives CDR1 MGHRA, CDR2 YSYEKL. CDR3 length: 14 amino acids. The V end was cut by 5 bases, the J end by 8 bases, with 16 bases between.

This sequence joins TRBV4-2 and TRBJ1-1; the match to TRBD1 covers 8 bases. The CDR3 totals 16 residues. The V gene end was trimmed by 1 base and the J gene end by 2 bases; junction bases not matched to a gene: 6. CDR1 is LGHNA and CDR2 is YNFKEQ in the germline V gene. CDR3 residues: CASSQASGGFNTEAFF. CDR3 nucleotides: TGTGCCAGCAGCCAAGCGTCAGGGGGCTTCAACACTGAAGCTTTCTTT.

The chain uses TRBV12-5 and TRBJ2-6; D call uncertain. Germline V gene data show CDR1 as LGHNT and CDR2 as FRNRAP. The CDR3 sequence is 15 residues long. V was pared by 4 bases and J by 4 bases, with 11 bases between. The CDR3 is CASGSQVTGANVLTF. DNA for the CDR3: TGTGCTAGTGGTTCCCAGGTTACCGGGGCCAACGTCCTGACTTTC.

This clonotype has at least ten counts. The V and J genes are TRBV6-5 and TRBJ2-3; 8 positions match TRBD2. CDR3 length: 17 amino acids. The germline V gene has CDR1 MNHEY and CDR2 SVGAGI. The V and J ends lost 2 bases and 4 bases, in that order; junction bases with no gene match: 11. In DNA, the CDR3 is TGTGCCAGCAGTTACGCCTTCCGGCGGGGGGAGGCAGATACGCAGTATTTT. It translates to CASSYAFRRGEADTQYF.

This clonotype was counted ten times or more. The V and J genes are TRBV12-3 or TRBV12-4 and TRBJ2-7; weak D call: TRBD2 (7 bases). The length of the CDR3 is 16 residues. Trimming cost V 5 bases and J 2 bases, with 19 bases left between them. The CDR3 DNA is TGTGCCAGCAGTCCATTAGGTCGGGGGGCCACCTACGAGCAGTACTTC. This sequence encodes CASSPLGRGATYEQYF.

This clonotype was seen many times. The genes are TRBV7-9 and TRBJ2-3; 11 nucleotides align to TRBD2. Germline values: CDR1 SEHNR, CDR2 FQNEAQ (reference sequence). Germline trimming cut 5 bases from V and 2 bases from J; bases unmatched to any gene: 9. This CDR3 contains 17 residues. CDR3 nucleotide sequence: TGTGCCAGCAGCCCTCGACTAGCGGGACGTTCCACAGATACGCAGTATTTT. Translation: CASSPRLAGRSTDTQYF.